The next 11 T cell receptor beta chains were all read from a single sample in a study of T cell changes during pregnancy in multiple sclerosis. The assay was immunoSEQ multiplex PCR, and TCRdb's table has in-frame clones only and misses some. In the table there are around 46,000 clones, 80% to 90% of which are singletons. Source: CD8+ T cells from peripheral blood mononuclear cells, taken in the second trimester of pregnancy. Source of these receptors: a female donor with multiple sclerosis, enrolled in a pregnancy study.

The CDR3 coding sequence is TGTGCCAGCAGCCGCTCACAGGGGGCGAATTCACCCCTCCACTTT. Translating gives CASSRSQGANSPLHF. This sequence joins TRBV7-9 and TRBJ1-6; the match to TRBD1 covers 9 bases. Unmatched junction bases numbered 6, after V lost 5 bases and J lost 7 bases. CDR1 and CDR2 (germline): SEHNR, FQNEAQ (reference sequence). The CDR3 is 15 amino acids.

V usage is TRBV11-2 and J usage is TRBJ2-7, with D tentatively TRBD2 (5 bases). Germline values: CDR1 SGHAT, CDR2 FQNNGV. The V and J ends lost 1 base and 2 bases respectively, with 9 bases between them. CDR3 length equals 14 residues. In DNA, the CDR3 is TGTGCCAGCAGCTTAGGGACGGGGACCTACGAGCAGTACTTC. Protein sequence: CASSLGTGTYEQYF.

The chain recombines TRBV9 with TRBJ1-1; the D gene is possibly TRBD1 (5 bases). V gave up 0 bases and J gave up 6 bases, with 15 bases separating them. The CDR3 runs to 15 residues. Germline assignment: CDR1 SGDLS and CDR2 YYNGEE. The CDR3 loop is CASSVGQGNPPEAFF. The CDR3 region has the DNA TGTGCCAGCAGCGTAGGGCAGGGCAACCCGCCTGAAGCTTTCTTT.

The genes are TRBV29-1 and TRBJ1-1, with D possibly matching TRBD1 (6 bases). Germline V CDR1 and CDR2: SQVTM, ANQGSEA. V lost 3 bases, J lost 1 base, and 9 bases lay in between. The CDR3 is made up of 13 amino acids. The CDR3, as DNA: TGCAGCGTTGAGCAGGGGTGGAACACTGAAGCTTTCTTT. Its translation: CSVEQGWNTEAFF.

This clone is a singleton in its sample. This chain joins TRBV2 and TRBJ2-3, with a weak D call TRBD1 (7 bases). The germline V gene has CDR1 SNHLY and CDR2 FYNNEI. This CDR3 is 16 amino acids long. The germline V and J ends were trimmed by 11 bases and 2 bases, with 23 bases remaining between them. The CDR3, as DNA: TGTGCCGGAAGGGGGCGGGACACATATACCACAGATACGCAGTATTTT. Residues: CAGRGRDTYTTDTQYF.

This CDR3 reads CASSPGQGSIVPSGANVLTF. The CDR3 nucleotides read TGTGCCAGCAGCCCAGGACAGGGTTCGATTGTTCCCTCTGGGGCCAACGTCCTGACTTTC. This sequence joins TRBV9 and TRBJ2-6, with 8 bases aligning to TRBD1. The V gene end was trimmed by 4 bases and the J gene end by 0 bases; junction bases not matched to a gene: 15. Germline V lookup: CDR1 SGDLS, CDR2 YYNGEE. The CDR3 runs to 20 residues.

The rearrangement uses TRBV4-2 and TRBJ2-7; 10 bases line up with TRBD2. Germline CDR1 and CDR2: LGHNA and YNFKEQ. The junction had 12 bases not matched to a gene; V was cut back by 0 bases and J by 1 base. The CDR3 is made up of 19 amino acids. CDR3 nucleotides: TGTGCCAGCAGCCAAGATTGGGGGTTTAGCGGGGGGCCATCCTACGAGCAGTACTTC. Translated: CASSQDWGFSGGPSYEQYF.

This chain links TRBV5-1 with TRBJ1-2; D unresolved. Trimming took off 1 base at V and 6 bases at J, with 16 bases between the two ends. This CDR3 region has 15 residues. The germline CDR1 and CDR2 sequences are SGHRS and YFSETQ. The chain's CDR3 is CASSLNRLGADGYTF. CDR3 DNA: TGCGCCAGCAGCTTGAATCGTTTGGGAGCGGATGGCTACACCTTC.

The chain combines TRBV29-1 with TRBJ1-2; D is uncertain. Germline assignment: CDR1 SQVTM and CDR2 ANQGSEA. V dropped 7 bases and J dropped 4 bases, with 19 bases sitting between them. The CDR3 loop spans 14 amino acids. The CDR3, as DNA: TGCAGCGCCCAGGACGGGGAGGTACCCTATGGCTACACCTTC. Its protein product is CSAQDGEVPYGYTF.

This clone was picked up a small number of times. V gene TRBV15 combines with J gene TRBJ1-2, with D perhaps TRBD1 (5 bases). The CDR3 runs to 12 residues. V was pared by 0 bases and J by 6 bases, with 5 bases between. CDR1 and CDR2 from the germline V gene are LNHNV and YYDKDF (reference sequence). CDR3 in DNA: TGTGCCACCAGCAGAGAAGGGGATGGCTACACCTTC. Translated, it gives CATSREGDGYTF. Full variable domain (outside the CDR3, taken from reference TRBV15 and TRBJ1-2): DAMVIQNPRYQVTQFGKPVTLSCSQTLNHNVMYWYQQKSSQAPKLLFHYYDKDFNNEADTPDNFQSRRPNTSFCFLDIRSPGLGDTAMYLCATSREGDGYTFGSGTRLTVV.

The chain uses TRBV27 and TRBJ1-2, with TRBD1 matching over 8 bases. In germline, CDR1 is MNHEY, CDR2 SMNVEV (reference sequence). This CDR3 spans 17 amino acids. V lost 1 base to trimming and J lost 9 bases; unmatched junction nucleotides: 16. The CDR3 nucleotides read TGTGCCAGCAGTTTATTTCCAGGAAGGGACAGGCCTGTTAGCTACACCTTC. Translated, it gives CASSLFPGRDRPVSYTF.